A single sample gave rise to the 2 T cell receptor beta chains below, sequenced in a study. MiXCR, run by TCRdb on the 5' RACE reads, gives a single entry per CDR3 protein. The sample records approximately 5,000 distinct CDR3 sequences, about 50% being singletons. The specimen sequenced was memory CD4+ T cells sorted from blood. The subset here: memory CD4+ T cells, CD4+CD45RO+CD25-. The receptors here all came from a female donor with breast cancer.

This clonotype ranks as large. The genes are TRBV20-1 and TRBJ1-6, with 9 bases fitting TRBD1. The length of the CDR3 is 14 residues. Germline trimming cut 6 bases from V and 11 bases from J; bases unmatched to any gene: 11. The germline V gene has CDR1 DFQATT and CDR2 SNEGSKA (reference sequence). The CDR3, as DNA: TGCAGTGCAGAGGACAGGGGACAAGGGGCACCCCTCCACTTT. Translated, it gives CSAEDRGQGAPLHF.

The CDR3 region is CASSYLGGGGSGYTF. The CDR3, as DNA: TGTGCCAGCAGTTACCTGGGTGGAGGGGGGAGCGGCTACACCTTC. The V gene is TRBV6-5, the J gene TRBJ1-2; TRBD1 is a possible D gene (6 bases). CDR3 length equals 15 residues. With 2 bases removed from V and 8 bases from J, the gap between germline ends came to 18 bases. CDR1 MNHEY and CDR2 SVGAGI come from the germline V gene.